This entry lists 19 T cell receptor beta chains sequenced from one sample in a study of CD8+ T cells in alopecia areata. Sequencing templates came from extracted RNA that was reverse transcribed into cDNA. The repertoire was sequenced with immunoSEQ multiplex PCR; TCRdb's copy has only in-frame clones and lacks some. Here the sample spans 90,000 to 120,000 clones, 84% being singletons. The sample's treatment: oral pan-JAK inhibitor, 5-10 mg twice daily. The sequenced sample was CD8+ T cells sorted from blood, obtained at week 24, from a patient treated with tofacitinib. These receptors were taken from a human donor with alopecia areata.

DNA for the CDR3: TGTGCCAGCACCGGGACAGGGCCTGACTATGGCTACACCTTC. Translation: CASTGTGPDYGYTF. V and J are TRBV6-1 and TRBJ1-2; the match to TRBD1 covers 9 bases. Unmatched junction bases numbered 6, after V lost 7 bases and J lost 3 bases. This CDR3 contains 14 residues. CDR1 and CDR2 from the germline V gene are MNHNS and SASEGT.

The genes are TRBV4-3 and TRBJ2-1; 8 nucleotides agree with TRBD1. Trimming at V came to 0 bases and at J to 7 bases, leaving 8 bases not matched to a gene. Germline CDR1 is LGHNA and CDR2 is YSLEER. This CDR3 spans 16 amino acids. The CDR3 nucleotides are TGCGCCAGCAGCCAAGATTCGGACAGGGAAGCTAATGAGCAGTTCTTC. Encoded protein: CASSQDSDREANEQFF.

This chain links TRBV27 with TRBJ2-7, with D possibly TRBD1 on 5 matching bases. CDR3 length: 15 amino acids. Germline-derived CDR1 and CDR2 are MNHEY and SMNVEV (reference sequence). V gave up 2 bases and J gave up 2 bases, with 13 bases separating them. The CDR3 loop reads CASSLQAGLTYEQYF. For the CDR3, the DNA is TGTGCCAGCAGTTTACAGGCAGGGTTAACCTACGAGCAGTACTTC.

The J gene is TRBJ2-5, the V gene TRBV9; TRBD2 matches 10 bases. The trim removed 3 bases at V and 5 bases at J, leaving 7 bases unmatched. Germline CDR1 is SGDLS and CDR2 is YYNGEE. The CDR3 is 15 residues long. DNA of the CDR3: TGTGCCAGCAGCGCCGGGACTAGCGAGGGTGAGACCCAGTACTTC. This codes for CASSAGTSEGETQYF.

This chain links TRBV4-2 with TRBJ2-3; no firm D call. The CDR3 is 16 amino acids. Germline V CDR1 and CDR2: LGHNA, YNFKEQ. Deletions cut 0 bases from V and 4 bases from J, with 14 bases between. CDR3 nucleotide sequence: TGTGCCAGCAGCCAAGAGCCGGCAGGTTATCCAGATACGCAGTATTTT. It specifies CASSQEPAGYPDTQYF.

J is TRBJ2-3 and V is TRBV30, with TRBD2 matching over 14 bases. The CDR3 runs to 15 residues. The germline V gene encodes CDR1 GTSNPN and CDR2 SVGIG (reference sequence). The V gene end was trimmed by 4 bases and the J gene end by 4 bases; junction bases not matched to a gene: 4. CDR3 residues: CAWTTSGGAADTQYF. Here the CDR3 DNA reads TGTGCCTGGACGACTAGCGGGGGGGCCGCAGATACGCAGTATTTT.

This rearrangement joins TRBV7-9 to TRBJ2-1; unclear D gene. CDR1 and CDR2 from the germline V gene are SEHNR and FQNEAQ (reference sequence). V lost 4 bases and J 8 bases, leaving 12 bases between the germline ends. The CDR3 spans 13 residues. This chain's CDR3 is CASSSPSGHEQFF. As DNA, the CDR3 is TGTGCCAGCAGCTCCCCATCGGGTCATGAGCAGTTCTTC.

This clone appeared a single time. The chain carries TRBV6-1 and TRBJ2-7, with unresolved D. The CDR3 extends over 13 amino acids. Germline values: CDR1 MNHNS, CDR2 SASEGT. Trimming took off 4 bases at V and 0 bases at J, with 7 bases between the two ends. The CDR3 DNA sequence: TGTGCCAGCAGTGTATACGGCTCCTACGAGCAGTACTTC. Translation: CASSVYGSYEQYF.

The chain links TRBV5-4 to TRBJ2-7; TRBD2 might be the D (6 bases). CDR1 is SGHNT and CDR2 is YYREEE in the germline V gene (reference sequence). V lost 6 bases, J lost 2 bases, and 15 bases lay in between. This CDR3 comprises 14 residues. The CDR3 DNA reads TGTGCCAGCACCGTCTCCGGGGGTCCCTACGAGCAGTACTTC. Translating it yields CASTVSGGPYEQYF.

The chain joins TRBV5-1 to TRBJ2-3; no reliable D call. V was trimmed by 4 bases and J by 0 bases, leaving 12 bases between them. The germline V gene has CDR1 SGHRS and CDR2 YFSETQ. The CDR3 spans 15 residues. The DNA for the CDR3 is TGCGCCAGCAGCCCCTACATGGATAGCACAGATACGCAGTATTTT. Protein: CASSPYMDSTDTQYF.

The chain couples TRBV19 to TRBJ1-5; D gene ambiguous. The CDR3 has 15 amino acids. The germline CDR1 and CDR2 sequences are LNHDA and SQIVND (reference sequence). Trimming cost V 7 bases and J 2 bases, with 15 bases left between them. The CDR3 DNA sequence: TGTGCCAGTACCCATCCGGCGACGGGCAATCAGCCCCAGCATTTT. It codes for CASTHPATGNQPQHF.

The V gene is TRBV4-1, the J gene TRBJ1-5; D is ambiguous. The CDR3 is 14 amino acids. CDR1 MGHRA and CDR2 YSYEKL come from the germline V gene. Deletions cut 4 bases from V and 8 bases from J, with 15 bases between. The CDR3 here is CASSPWAATEPQHF. As DNA, the CDR3 is TGCGCCAGCAGCCCCTGGGCAGCTACGGAGCCCCAGCATTTT.

The chain links TRBV27 to TRBJ2-7; 7 nucleotides match TRBD1. The CDR3 has 15 residues. Losses at the gene ends were 5 bases for V and 5 bases for J; bases not matched to a gene: 12. The germline gives CDR1 MNHEY, CDR2 SMNVEV (reference sequence). The CDR3 reads CASSPFRQGRDEQYF. The CDR3, as DNA: TGTGCCAGCAGTCCTTTTCGACAGGGACGTGACGAGCAGTACTTC.

This chain's CDR3 is CASSQRLAGSNTGELFF. The CDR3 nucleotides read TGCGCCAGCAGTCAGCGACTAGCGGGGTCGAACACCGGGGAGCTGTTTTTT. This chain connects TRBV23-1 to TRBJ2-2, with 11 bases that match TRBD2. TRBV23-1 is an open reading frame whose function is uncertain. The V and J ends lost 3 bases and 0 bases, in that order; junction bases with no gene match: 3. CDR3 length: 17 amino acids.

The chain joins TRBV5-1 to TRBJ1-6; 7 bases align to TRBD1. CDR3 size: 14 residues. Germline V CDR1 and CDR2: SGHRS, YFSETQ. The junction had 5 bases not matched to a gene; V was cut back by 1 base and J by 10 bases. The CDR3 nucleotides read TGCGCCAGCAGCTTGAGTGACAGGGTCTCACCCCTCCACTTT. Protein product: CASSLSDRVSPLHF.

This rearrangement joins TRBV27 to TRBJ2-2; the match to TRBD2 covers 11 bases. The length of the CDR3 is 18 residues. With V trimmed by 2 bases and J by 5 bases, 10 bases remained unmatched. The germline V gene has CDR1 MNHEY and CDR2 SMNVEV (reference sequence). The CDR3 loop is CASSLALLTSGATGELFF. CDR3 coding DNA: TGTGCCAGCAGTTTAGCCCTCCTGACTAGCGGGGCGACCGGGGAGCTGTTTTTT.

This clone was counted a few times. The chain is built from TRBV19 and TRBJ2-1; a weak D match, TRBD2 (5 bases). V was pared by 4 bases and J by 0 bases, with 10 bases between. Germline values: CDR1 LNHDA, CDR2 SQIVND (reference sequence). This CDR3 has 15 residues. The chain's CDR3 is CASSSPGSSYNEQFF. In DNA, the CDR3 is TGTGCCAGTAGTAGTCCGGGGAGCTCCTACAATGAGCAGTTCTTC. Complete variable domain (other parts from reference TRBV19 and TRBJ2-1): DGGITQSPKYLFRKEGQNVTLSCEQNLNHDAMYWYRQDPGQGLRLIYYSQIVNDFQKGDIAEGYSVSREKKESFPLTVTSAQKNPTAFYLCASSSPGSSYNEQFFGPGTRLTVL.

This sequence joins TRBV2 and TRBJ1-1; D gene unclear. Germline-derived CDR1 and CDR2 are SNHLY and FYNNEI. Trimming removed 2 bases from V and 1 base from J, with 8 bases in between. The CDR3 runs to 14 residues. As DNA, the CDR3 is TGTGCCAGCAGTGAATTAGGCAGGAACACTGAAGCTTTCTTT. Translation gives CASSELGRNTEAFF.

CDR3 region: CASSLDVGDNEQFF. In DNA, the CDR3 is TGTGCCAGCAGCTTAGACGTGGGGGACAATGAGCAGTTCTTC. The chain links TRBV13 to TRBJ2-1, with D perhaps being TRBD1 or TRBD2 (5 bases each). Trimming took off 1 base at V and 5 bases at J, with 9 bases between the two ends. Germline-derived CDR1 and CDR2 are PRHDT and FYEKMQ (reference sequence). This CDR3 is built from 14 residues.